The text below deals with one T cell receptor (beta chain). The target antigen is unknown. The CDR3 has 15 residues. The germline CDR1 and CDR2 sequences are MGHDK and SYGVNS. Trimming removed 4 bases from V and 7 bases from J, with 16 bases in between. The PCR contained 60 Vbeta and 13 Jbeta primers. Repertoires were generated with immunoSEQ multiplex PCR, while TCRdb's copy carries only in-frame clones and drops some. The sample holds around 130,000 clones, around two thirds seen once. This record comes from a study of cytomegalovirus exposure and HLA in healthy donors. In the study overall: An early release of data contained 70 million to 95 million unique TCRs, which came from HLA-typed donors. General study findings and limits: Researchers reported that three CMV-associated chains were confirmed in vitro as CMV antigen-specific. Some public TCRs appeared in many individuals, while most sequences were rare. A later analysis showed TCR association rates differing by HLA locus, peaking at DRB1 and lowest at HLA-C.

V and J are TRBV25-1 and TRBJ1-4, with D perhaps TRBD1 (6 bases). The sequencing sample was made of PBMCs. The TCR sequence derives from a human donor in good health. CDR3 in DNA: TGTGCCAGCAGTGGCCGGGACAAGGAGTTTGAAAAACTGTTTTTT. This sequence encodes CASSGRDKEFEKLFF.